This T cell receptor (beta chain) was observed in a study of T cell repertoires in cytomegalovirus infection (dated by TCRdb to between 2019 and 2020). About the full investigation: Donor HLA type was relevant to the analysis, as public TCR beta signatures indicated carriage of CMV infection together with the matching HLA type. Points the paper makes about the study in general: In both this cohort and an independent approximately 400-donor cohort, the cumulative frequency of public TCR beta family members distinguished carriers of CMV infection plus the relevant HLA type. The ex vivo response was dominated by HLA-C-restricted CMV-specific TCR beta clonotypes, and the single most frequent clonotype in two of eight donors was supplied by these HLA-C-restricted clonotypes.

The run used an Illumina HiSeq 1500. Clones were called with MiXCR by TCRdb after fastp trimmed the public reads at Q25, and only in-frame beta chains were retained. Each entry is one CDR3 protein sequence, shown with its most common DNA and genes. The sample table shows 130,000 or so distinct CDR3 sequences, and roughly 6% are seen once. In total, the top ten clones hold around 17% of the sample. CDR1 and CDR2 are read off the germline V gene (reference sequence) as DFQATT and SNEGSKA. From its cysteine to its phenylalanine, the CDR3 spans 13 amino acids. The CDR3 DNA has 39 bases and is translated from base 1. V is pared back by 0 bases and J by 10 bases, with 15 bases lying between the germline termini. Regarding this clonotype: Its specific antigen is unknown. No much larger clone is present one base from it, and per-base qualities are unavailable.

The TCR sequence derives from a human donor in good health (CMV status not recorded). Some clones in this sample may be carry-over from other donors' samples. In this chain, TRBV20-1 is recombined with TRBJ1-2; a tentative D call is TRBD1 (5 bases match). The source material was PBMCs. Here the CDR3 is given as CSARDPNYGAYTF. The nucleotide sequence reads TGCAGTGCTAGAGATCCGAATTATGGGGCCTACACCTTC.